This TCR beta chain comes out of a study of blood T cell repertoires in COVID-19. Study in general: Both acute and convalescent COVID-19 samples were obtained from the United States, Italy and Spain. T cells, B-cell-depleted T cells, or PBMCs provided the cDNA or gDNA that served as material.

Original data processing: Reference gene primer amplification gave estimated nucleated cell counts. Sequenced by immunoSEQ multiplex PCR; TCRdb stores in-frame clones only, minus some. The V and J calls and the clone size are those of that table, but D and trimming were determined from the DNA. The sample yields about 260,000 clones, approximately 89% seen once. Germline V gene lookup returns CDR1 SQVTM and CDR2 ANQGSEA. The CDR3 is 14 residues long. V was shortened by 0 bases and J by 0 bases, with 8 bases between the two germline ends. Participant reports of clinical history set cohort assignment. V and J are TRBV29-1 and TRBJ1-2; D uncertain. This TCR was sampled from a man aged 40-49 years who had been exposed to COVID-19. The sequenced sample was PBMCs or T cells enriched from blood (not recorded which). CDR3 DNA sequence: TGCAGCGTTGAAGATCGGGAGACTAACTATGGCTACACCTTC. It yields the protein CSVEDRETNYGYTF.